This TCR beta chain was recorded in a study of T cell changes during pregnancy in multiple sclerosis. The repertoire was sequenced with immunoSEQ multiplex PCR; TCRdb's copy has only in-frame clones and lacks some. The profile shows 35,000 to 45,000 clones, about nine tenths of them singletons. Unmatched junction bases numbered 8, after V lost 7 bases and J lost 6 bases. CDR1 and CDR2 from the germline V gene are MDHEN and SYDVKM. The CDR3 totals 13 residues. Specimen: CD4+ T cells from peripheral blood mononuclear cells, collected after pregnancy. This TCR was recovered from a female donor in good health, enrolled as a control in a pregnancy study. The chain joins TRBV28 to TRBJ2-7; TRBD2 agrees at 8 bases. In nucleotides, the CDR3 is TGTGCCAGCACCATCGGGGGGGCCGGCGAGCAGTACTTC. It is translated as CASTIGGAGEQYF.